Below, 27 T cell receptor beta chains from the same sample are listed, as sequenced in a study of blood T cell repertoires in COVID-19. Measured with immunoSEQ multiplex PCR; TCRdb has only the in-frame clones, and not every one. The table includes a few hundred thousand clones, around 86% detected once. What was sequenced was peripheral blood. All receptors come from a human donor in a cohort sampled during active COVID-19.

This clone appeared once. The V gene is TRBV7-6, the J gene TRBJ2-1; 14 bases agree with TRBD2. J gave up 6 bases and V 5 bases, and 3 bases lay outside the gene matches. Germline values: CDR1 SGHVS, CDR2 FNYEAQ. The length of the CDR3 is 15 residues. The CDR3 sequence is CASSPGTSGSNEQFF. The CDR3 region has the DNA TGTGCCAGCAGCCCCGGGACTAGCGGGAGCAATGAGCAGTTCTTC.

This chain links TRBV6-5 with TRBJ2-7, with D possibly being TRBD1 (6 bases). Trimming shortened V by 4 bases and J by 2 bases, and 9 bases separated the two germline ends. Germline V gives CDR1 MNHEY, CDR2 SVGAGI. The CDR3 extends over 13 amino acids. The chain's CDR3 is CASSSTGAYEQYF. The CDR3, as DNA: TGTGCCAGCAGTTCGACAGGCGCCTACGAGCAGTACTTC.

The chain joins TRBV7-2 to TRBJ2-3; D is unresolved. Germline CDR1 is SGHTA and CDR2 is FQGNSA. Deletions cut 4 bases from V and 4 bases from J, with 6 bases between. CDR3 length: 12 amino acids. The CDR3 region is CASSSLPDTQYF. DNA for the CDR3: TGTGCCAGCAGCTCCCTACCAGATACGCAGTATTTT.

V gene TRBV5-1 combines with J gene TRBJ2-1; weak D call: TRBD1 (5 bases). Germline V gives CDR1 SGHRS, CDR2 YFSETQ. Trimming pared 0 bases from V and 2 bases from J, leaving 12 bases between. This CDR3 is 16 amino acids long. The CDR3 reads CASSLAGSRTYNEQFF. DNA of the CDR3: TGCGCCAGCAGCTTGGCAGGGTCCCGCACCTACAATGAGCAGTTCTTC. The variable domain in full, with the rest retrieved from reference TRBV5-1 and TRBJ2-1, is KAGVTQTPRYLIKTRGQQVTLSCSPISGHRSVSWYQQTPGQGLQFLFEYFSETQRNKGNFPGRFSGRQFSNSRSEMNVSTLELGDSALYLCASSLAGSRTYNEQFFGPGTRLTVL.

The V gene is TRBV12-3 or TRBV12-4, the J gene TRBJ1-6, with D maybe TRBD1 (5 bases). The CDR3 is made up of 11 amino acids. Deletions cut 8 bases from V and 16 bases from J, with 15 bases between. The CDR3 DNA sequence: TGTGCCAGCGGGGGGAGGACTAATCTCCACTTT. This translates into CASGGRTNLHF.

This chain links TRBV5-1 with TRBJ1-6; unclear D gene. The V gene lost 1 base and the J gene lost 0 bases, with 5 bases spanning the gap. Germline V gives CDR1 SGHRS, CDR2 YFSETQ. The CDR3 is made up of 15 amino acids. The CDR3 is CASSLPDSYNSPLHF. CDR3 DNA: TGCGCCAGCAGCTTGCCAGACTCCTATAATTCACCCCTCCACTTT.

The CDR3 coding sequence is TGTGCCAGTAGCTCAGGTATTTCGGCTGAAGCTTTCTTT. Translating gives CASSSGISAEAFF. V usage is TRBV19 and J usage is TRBJ1-1; D call uncertain. Per germline, CDR1 LNHDA and CDR2 SQIVND (reference sequence). V lost 6 bases and J 6 bases, leaving 14 bases between the germline ends. There are 13 residues in the CDR3.

The gene calls are TRBV9 and TRBJ1-6; tentatively, D is TRBD1 (5 bases). Germline V gene sequence: CDR1 SGDLS, CDR2 YYNGEE. Trimming cost V 2 bases and J 1 base, with 10 bases left between them. The CDR3 has 16 amino acids. Here the CDR3 reads CASSVGGASYNSPLHF. CDR3 sequence (DNA): TGTGCCAGCAGCGTGGGAGGGGCATCCTATAATTCACCCCTCCACTTT.

The rearrangement links TRBV7-3 to TRBJ2-1, with 7 nucleotides matching TRBD1. The CDR3 contains 15 residues. V shed 4 bases and J 7 bases; nucleotides not matched to a gene: 10. Germline CDR1 and CDR2: SGHTA and FQGTGA. The CDR3 loop reads CASSWGQTTGNEQFF. DNA of the CDR3: TGTGCCAGCAGCTGGGGACAGACAACGGGGAATGAGCAGTTCTTC.

The chain combines TRBV5-1 with TRBJ2-3; 7 bases are shared with TRBD2. With V trimmed by 5 bases and J by 0 bases, 15 bases remained unmatched. CDR1 and CDR2 (germline): SGHRS, YFSETQ. The CDR3 is made up of 18 amino acids. CDR3 sequence: CASRPGLNELSSTDTQYF. The DNA of the CDR3 is TGCGCCAGCAGGCCGGGACTAAACGAACTTTCTAGCACAGATACGCAGTATTTT.

As to this clone: The same CDR3 arises from other DNA sequences in this sample as well. The gene calls are TRBV7-3 and TRBJ1-1; tentatively, D is TRBD1 (5 bases). V was trimmed by 5 bases and J by 1 base, leaving 8 bases between them. Germline V gene lookup returns CDR1 SGHTA and CDR2 FQGTGA. This CDR3 contains 13 residues. CDR3 amino acids: CASSADRNTEAFF. As DNA, the CDR3 is TGTGCCAGCAGCGCTGACAGGAACACTGAAGCTTTCTTT.

The chain has TRBV3-1 (or the pseudogene TRBV3-2) and TRBJ1-2; TRBD1 is a possible D gene (6 bases). The CDR3 spans 18 residues. Trimming left V 4 bases short and J 2 bases short, with 23 bases between. Germline V lookup: CDR1 LGHDT, CDR2 YNNKEL (reference sequence). The CDR3: CASSPLFFPGQFNYGYTF. Written as DNA, the CDR3 is TGTGCCAGCAGCCCTCTATTTTTCCCAGGACAGTTCAACTATGGCTACACCTTC.

The V gene is TRBV2, the J gene TRBJ2-1; TRBD2 agrees at 7 bases. The CDR3 extends over 17 amino acids. Germline V gives CDR1 SNHLY, CDR2 FYNNEI. The J segment lost 0 bases and the V segment lost 4 bases, leaving 9 bases of the junction unmatched. The DNA of the CDR3 is TGTGCCAGCAGTGCCGGACTAGGACTAAGCTCCTACAATGAGCAGTTCTTC. It codes for CASSAGLGLSSYNEQFF.

J is TRBJ1-5 and V is TRBV27; D unclear. CDR3 size: 15 residues. Between the trimmed V and J ends, which lost 5 bases and 0 bases, there was a span of 11 bases. Germline V gene lookup returns CDR1 MNHEY and CDR2 SMNVEV (reference sequence). In nucleotides, the CDR3 is TGTGCCAGCAGTACAAGAACCCTTAGCAATCAGCCCCAGCATTTT. This translates into CASSTRTLSNQPQHF.

The gene calls are TRBV18 and TRBJ2-7, with TRBD2 matching 9 bases. In germline, CDR1 is KGHSH, CDR2 LQKENI. This CDR3 region has 17 residues. Germline trimming cut 3 bases from V and 6 bases from J; bases unmatched to any gene: 15. CDR3 region: CASSPQLASGTPLEQYF. The CDR3 DNA sequence: TGTGCCAGCTCACCCCAATTGGCTAGCGGGACCCCACTCGAGCAGTACTTC.

The chain is built from TRBV28 and TRBJ1-2; TRBD1 matches at 9 bases. V lost 4 bases, J lost 4 bases, and 1 base stayed unmatched. Germline assignment: CDR1 MDHEN and CDR2 SYDVKM. CDR3 length equals 13 residues. CDR3 amino acids: CASSWDRAYGYTF. The CDR3 bases are TGTGCCAGCAGTTGGGACAGGGCCTATGGCTACACCTTC.

The rearrangement uses TRBV12-2 and TRBJ2-7; the D call of TRBD2 is as the table states it, not checked on the DNA. TRBV12-2 is flagged as a pseudogene. The CDR3 has 15 amino acids. The DNA for the CDR3 is TGTGCAAGTCGCCTAGGTAGCAGGGCGGGGGACGAGCAGTACTTC. It codes for CASRLGSRAGDEQYF.

The chain couples TRBV7-2 to TRBJ1-2, with unresolved D. Trimming pared 3 bases from V and 1 base from J, leaving 9 bases between. The CDR3 consists of 14 residues. The germline gives CDR1 SGHTA, CDR2 FQGNSA. CDR3 loop: CASSFSVGNYGYTF. The CDR3 nucleotides read TGTGCCAGCAGCTTCTCAGTTGGTAACTATGGCTACACCTTC.

This chain joins TRBV9 and TRBJ2-3; 9 nucleotides agree with TRBD2. The CDR3 runs 18 residues. J lost 4 bases, V lost 0 bases, and 12 bases had no gene match. From germline, CDR1 is SGDLS and CDR2 YYNGEE. CDR3 loop: CASSVGTSVKDRADTQYF. The DNA of the CDR3 is TGTGCCAGCAGCGTAGGGACTAGCGTGAAAGATAGGGCAGATACGCAGTATTTT.

The rearrangement links TRBV7-9 to TRBJ2-5; 9 bases map to TRBD2. The germline V gene encodes CDR1 SEHNR and CDR2 FQNEAQ (reference sequence). CDR3 length: 16 amino acids. Trimming took 7 bases from V and 5 from J; bases not matched to a gene: 14. The CDR3 DNA follows: TGTGCCAGCACCCCTGCGGGGGGGGCTATATATGAGACCCAGTACTTC. It translates to CASTPAGGAIYETQYF.

The V gene is TRBV4-2, the J gene TRBJ1-5, with unresolved D. Germline V gives CDR1 LGHNA, CDR2 YNFKEQ. Trimming cost V 7 bases and J 1 base, with 11 bases left between them. The CDR3 spans 14 residues. CDR3 protein: CASTPDRSNQPQHF. CDR3 coding DNA: TGTGCCAGCACCCCCGATAGAAGCAATCAGCCCCAGCATTTT.

The V and J genes are TRBV7-2 and TRBJ2-1; TRBD2 matches at 9 bases. V was pared by 5 bases and J by 5 bases, with 10 bases of the junction left unmatched. CDR1 and CDR2 (germline): SGHTA, FQGNSA. This CDR3 region has 16 residues. The CDR3 DNA reads TGTGCCAGCAGCCATAGAGGGGGACTAGCTCACAATGAGCAGTTCTTC. It yields the protein CASSHRGGLAHNEQFF.

The genes are TRBV7-2 and TRBJ1-5, with a possible D match to TRBD1 (5 bases). The CDR3 consists of 16 residues. V lost 3 bases, J lost 6 bases, and 18 bases lay in between. Germline V gives CDR1 SGHTA, CDR2 FQGNSA. CDR3 region: CASSLAAGRVGQPQHF. CDR3 coding DNA: TGTGCCAGCAGCTTGGCGGCAGGGAGGGTGGGTCAGCCCCAGCATTTT.

The gene calls are TRBV24-1 and TRBJ2-6, with 8 bases aligning to TRBD1. The V and J ends lost 10 bases and 1 base, in that order; junction bases with no gene match: 8. The V gene's germline CDR1 is KGHDR and CDR2 SFDVKD. The CDR3 is 16 residues long. The CDR3 loop is CATAGGLPSGANVLTF. The CDR3 region has the DNA TGTGCCACTGCAGGGGGCCTTCCATCTGGGGCCAACGTCCTGACTTTC.

The chain employs TRBV24-1 and TRBJ1-1; D ambiguous. The V and J ends lost 4 bases and 1 base respectively, with 9 bases between them. The CDR3 length is 14 residues. Germline lookup yields CDR1 KGHDR and CDR2 SFDVKD. Here the CDR3 reads CATSDPNRNTEAFF. The CDR3 region has the DNA TGTGCCACCAGTGACCCTAACAGGAACACTGAAGCTTTCTTT.

The genes are TRBV7-9 and TRBJ2-5, with TRBD2 matching over 9 bases. V gave up 5 bases and J gave up 5 bases; unmatched junction bases: 15. This CDR3 is built from 17 residues. CDR1 and CDR2 from the germline V gene are SEHNR and FQNEAQ (reference sequence). CDR3 in amino acids: CASSQTTSGYPQETQYF. The CDR3 region has the DNA TGTGCCAGCAGCCAGACCACTAGCGGGTACCCTCAGGAGACCCAGTACTTC.

The chain employs TRBV4-3 and TRBJ1-6; 7 bases line up with TRBD1. The trim removed 0 bases at V and 7 bases at J, leaving 3 bases unmatched. The CDR3 runs 15 residues. The germline CDR1 and CDR2 sequences are LGHNA and YSLEER. CDR3 coding DNA: TGCGCCAGCAGCCAAGAAGTCAGGGGGAATTCACCCCTCCACTTT. Amino acid sequence: CASSQEVRGNSPLHF.